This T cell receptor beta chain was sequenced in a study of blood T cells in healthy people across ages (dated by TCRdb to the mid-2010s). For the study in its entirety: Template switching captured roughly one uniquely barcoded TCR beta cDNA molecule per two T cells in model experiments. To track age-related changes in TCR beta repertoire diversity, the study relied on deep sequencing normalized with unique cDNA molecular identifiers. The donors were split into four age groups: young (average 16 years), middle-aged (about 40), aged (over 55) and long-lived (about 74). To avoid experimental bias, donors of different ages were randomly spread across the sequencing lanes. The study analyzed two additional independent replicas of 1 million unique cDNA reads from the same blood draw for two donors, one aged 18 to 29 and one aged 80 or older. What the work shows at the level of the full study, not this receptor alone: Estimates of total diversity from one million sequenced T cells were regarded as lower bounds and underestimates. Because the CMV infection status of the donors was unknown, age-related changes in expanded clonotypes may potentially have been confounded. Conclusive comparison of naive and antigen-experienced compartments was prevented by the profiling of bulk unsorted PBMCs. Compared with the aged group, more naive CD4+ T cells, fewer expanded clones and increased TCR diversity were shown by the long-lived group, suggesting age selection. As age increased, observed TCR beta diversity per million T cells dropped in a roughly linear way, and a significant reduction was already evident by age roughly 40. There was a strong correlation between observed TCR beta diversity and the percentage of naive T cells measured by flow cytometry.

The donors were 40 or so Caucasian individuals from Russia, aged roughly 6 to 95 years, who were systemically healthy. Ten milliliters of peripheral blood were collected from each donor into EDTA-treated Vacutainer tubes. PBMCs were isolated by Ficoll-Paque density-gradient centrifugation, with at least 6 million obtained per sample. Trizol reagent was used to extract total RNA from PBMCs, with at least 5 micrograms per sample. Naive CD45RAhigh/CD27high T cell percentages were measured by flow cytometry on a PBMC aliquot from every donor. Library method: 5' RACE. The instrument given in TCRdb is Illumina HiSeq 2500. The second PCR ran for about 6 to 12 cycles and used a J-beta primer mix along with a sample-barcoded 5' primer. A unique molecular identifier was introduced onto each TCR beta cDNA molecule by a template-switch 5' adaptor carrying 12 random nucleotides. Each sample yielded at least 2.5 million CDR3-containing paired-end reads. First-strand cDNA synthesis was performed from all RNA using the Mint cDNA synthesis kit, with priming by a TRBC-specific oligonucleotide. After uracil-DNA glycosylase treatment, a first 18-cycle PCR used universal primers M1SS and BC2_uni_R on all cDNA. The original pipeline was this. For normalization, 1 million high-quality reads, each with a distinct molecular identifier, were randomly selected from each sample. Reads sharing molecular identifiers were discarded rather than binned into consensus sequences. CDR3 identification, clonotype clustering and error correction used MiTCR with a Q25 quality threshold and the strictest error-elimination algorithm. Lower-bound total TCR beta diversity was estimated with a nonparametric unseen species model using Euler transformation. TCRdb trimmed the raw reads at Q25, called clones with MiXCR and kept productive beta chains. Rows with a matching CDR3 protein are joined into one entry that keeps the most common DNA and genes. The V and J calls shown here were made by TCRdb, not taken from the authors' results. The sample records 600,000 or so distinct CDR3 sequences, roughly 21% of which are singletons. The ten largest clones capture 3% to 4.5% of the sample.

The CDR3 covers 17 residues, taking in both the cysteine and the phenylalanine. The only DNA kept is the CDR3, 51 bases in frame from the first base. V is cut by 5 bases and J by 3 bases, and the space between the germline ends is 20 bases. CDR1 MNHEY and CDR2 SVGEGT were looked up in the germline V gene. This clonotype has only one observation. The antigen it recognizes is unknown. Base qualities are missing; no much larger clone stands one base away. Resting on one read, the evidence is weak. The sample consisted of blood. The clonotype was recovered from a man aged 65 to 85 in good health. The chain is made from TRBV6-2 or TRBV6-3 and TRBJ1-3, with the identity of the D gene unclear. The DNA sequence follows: TGTGCCAGCAGTCCGGACCGGGGTAGTCCTCTTGGAAACACCATATATTTT. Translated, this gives CASSPDRGSPLGNTIYF.